This TCR beta chain comes out of a study of blood T cell repertoires in COVID-19. In the authors' methods: Amplified reference gene primers provided the basis for estimating nucleated cell counts. TCRdb's table, derived via immunoSEQ multiplex PCR, lists solely in-frame clones and lacks some. V and J calls and clone size are as listed in that table; D and trimming were resolved from the DNA. Of about 190,000 clones listed, about 77% are singletons. Comments on this clone: Germline and junction disagree at one end, which may indicate a read error.

The receptor's source is a woman aged 80 or older with active or convalescent COVID-19. Sequencing was carried out using peripheral blood.

In nucleotides, the CDR3 is TGTGTCAGCAGCCAAGCAGTATACGAGCAGTACTTC. Translated, it gives CVSSQAVYEQYF. This chain uses TRBV3-1 (or the pseudogene TRBV3-2) with TRBJ2-7, with no clear D. Germline V gives CDR1 LGHDT, CDR2 YNNKEL (reference sequence). The CDR3 consists of 12 residues.